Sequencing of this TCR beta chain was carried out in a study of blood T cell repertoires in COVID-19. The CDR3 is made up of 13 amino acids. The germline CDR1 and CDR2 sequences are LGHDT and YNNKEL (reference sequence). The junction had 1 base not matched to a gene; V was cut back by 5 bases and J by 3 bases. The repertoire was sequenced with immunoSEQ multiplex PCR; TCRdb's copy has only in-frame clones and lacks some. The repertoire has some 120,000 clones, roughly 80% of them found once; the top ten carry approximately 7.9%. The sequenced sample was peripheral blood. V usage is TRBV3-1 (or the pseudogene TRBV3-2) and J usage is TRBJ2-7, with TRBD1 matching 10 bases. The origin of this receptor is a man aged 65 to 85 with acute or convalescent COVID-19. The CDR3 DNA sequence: TGTGCCAGCAGCGACAGGGGGCACTACGAGCAGTACTTC. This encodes CASSDRGHYEQYF.